Presented here are 7 T cell receptor beta chains from one specimen sequenced in a study of identical twins' blood T cells. TCRdb fed the 5' RACE reads into MiXCR, producing one record per CDR3 protein. The data hold a few hundred thousand distinct CDR3 sequences, with roughly 30% observed a single time. What was sequenced was PBMCs. These receptors were taken from a woman aged 18-55 years in good health.

This clonotype showed up just a few times. The chain is built from TRBV9 and TRBJ1-1; D not resolved. CDR3 size: 14 residues. The V end was cut by 1 base, the J end by 3 bases, with 10 bases between. In germline, CDR1 is SGDLS, CDR2 YYNGEE. CDR3 amino acids: CASSVSFGDTEAFF. CDR3 in DNA: TGTGCCAGCAGCGTATCTTTCGGGGACACTGAAGCTTTCTTT.

A few counts support this clonotype. The chain combines TRBV20-1 with TRBJ1-5; 7 bases match TRBD1. The germline V gene encodes CDR1 DFQATT and CDR2 SNEGSKA (reference sequence). J lost 0 bases, V lost 6 bases, and 2 bases had no gene match. CDR3 length: 13 residues. The CDR3 loop is CSAQGYSNQPQHF. The CDR3 coding sequence is TGCAGTGCACAGGGGTATAGCAATCAGCCCCAGCATTTT.

Regarding this clonotype: The CDR3 does not close with the conserved phenylalanine or tryptophan, likely indicating a read error. The gene calls are TRBV5-1 and TRBJ1-1; a possible D gene is TRBD1 (5 bases). The CDR3 spans 14 residues. From germline, CDR1 is SGHRS and CDR2 YFSETQ. The CDR3 sequence: CASSVVARDTEAFS. Here the CDR3 DNA reads TGTGCCAGCAGCGTGGTCGCCAGGGACACTGAAGCTTTCTCT.

This chain links TRBV19 with TRBJ2-1; 7 bases agree with TRBD2. Unmatched junction bases numbered 6, after V lost 5 bases and J lost 2 bases. The germline V gene encodes CDR1 LNHDA and CDR2 SQIVND (reference sequence). The CDR3 loop spans 15 amino acids. The CDR3 here is CASSLSGATYNEQFF. The CDR3 DNA reads TGTGCCAGTAGTCTGAGCGGGGCGACCTACAATGAGCAGTTCTTC.

This sequence joins TRBV29-1 and TRBJ1-2; D call uncertain. Trimming removed 4 bases at V and 6 bases at J, with 9 bases between. CDR3 length: 11 amino acids. CDR1 SQVTM and CDR2 ANQGSEA come from the germline V gene. The CDR3: CSVGVGNGYTF. As DNA, the CDR3 is TGCAGCGTTGGGGTTGGGAATGGCTACACCTTC. Combining the CDR3 with reference TRBV29-1 and TRBJ1-2 gives the whole variable domain SAVISQKPSRDICQRGTSLTIQCQVDSQVTMMFWYRQQPGQSLTLIATANQGSEATYESGFVIDKFPISRPNLTFSTLTVSNMSPEDSSIYLCSVGVGNGYTFGSGTRLTVV.

The chain recombines TRBV5-5 with TRBJ1-2; D uncertain. Deletions cut 3 bases from V and 0 bases from J, with 18 bases between. The CDR3 sequence is 17 residues long. Germline CDR1 SGHKS, CDR2 YYEKEE (reference sequence). The CDR3 region has the DNA TGTGCCAGCAGCTCCCTTAGTATGCAGCGAGCTAACTATGGCTACACCTTC. It is translated as CASSSLSMQRANYGYTF. Looking up the rest from reference TRBV5-5 and TRBJ1-2 gives the full variable domain: DAGVTQSPTHLIKTRGQQVTLRCSPISGHKSVSWYQQVLGQGPQFIFQYYEKEERGRGNFPDRFSARQFPNYSSELNVNALLLGDSALYLCASSSLSMQRANYGYTFGSGTRLTVV.

Comments on this clonotype: At one of its ends the junction is not consistent with the germline gene, which may arise from a read error. The V gene is TRBV7-2, the J gene TRBJ2-3; 9 positions match TRBD2. The CDR3 is made up of 17 amino acids. Germline V gene data show CDR1 as SGHTA and CDR2 as FQGNSA. This CDR3 reads CASSSRLAVGITETRYF. Written as DNA, the CDR3 is TGTGCCAGCAGCTCAAGACTAGCGGTGGGGATCACAGAAACGCGGTATTTT.